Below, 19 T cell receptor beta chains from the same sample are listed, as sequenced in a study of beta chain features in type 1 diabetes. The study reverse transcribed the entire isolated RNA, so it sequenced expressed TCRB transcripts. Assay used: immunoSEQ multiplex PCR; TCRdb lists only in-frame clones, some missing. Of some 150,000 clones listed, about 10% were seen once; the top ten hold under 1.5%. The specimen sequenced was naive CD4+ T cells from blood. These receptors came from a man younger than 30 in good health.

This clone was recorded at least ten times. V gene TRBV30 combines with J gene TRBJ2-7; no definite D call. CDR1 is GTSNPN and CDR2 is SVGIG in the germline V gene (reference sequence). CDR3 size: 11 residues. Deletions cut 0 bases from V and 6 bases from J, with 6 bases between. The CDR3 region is CAWSVRAEQYF. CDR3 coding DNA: TGTGCCTGGAGTGTACGCGCCGAGCAGTACTTC.

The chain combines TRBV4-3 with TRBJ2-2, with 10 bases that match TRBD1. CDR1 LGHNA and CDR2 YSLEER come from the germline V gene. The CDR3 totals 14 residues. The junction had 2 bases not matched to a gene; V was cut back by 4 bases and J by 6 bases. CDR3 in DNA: TGCGCCAGCAGCCGGGGACAGGGGTCCGGGGAGCTGTTTTTT. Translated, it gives CASSRGQGSGELFF.

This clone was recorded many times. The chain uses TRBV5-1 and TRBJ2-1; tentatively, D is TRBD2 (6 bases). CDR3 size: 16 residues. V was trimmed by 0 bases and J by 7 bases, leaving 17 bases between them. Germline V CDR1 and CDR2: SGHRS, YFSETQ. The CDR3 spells CASSLVARVSGNEQFF. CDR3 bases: TGCGCCAGCAGCTTGGTCGCCAGGGTGAGCGGGAATGAGCAGTTCTTC.

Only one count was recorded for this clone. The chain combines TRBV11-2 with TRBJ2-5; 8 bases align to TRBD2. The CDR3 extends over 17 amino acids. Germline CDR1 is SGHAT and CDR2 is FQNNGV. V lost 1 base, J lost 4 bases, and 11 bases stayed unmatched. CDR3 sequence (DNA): TGTGCCAGCAGCTTAGGCGTAGCGGGACCGGCTGGAGAGACCCAGTACTTC. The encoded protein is CASSLGVAGPAGETQYF. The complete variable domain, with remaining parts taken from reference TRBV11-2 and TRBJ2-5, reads EAGVAQSPRYKIIEKRQSVAFWCNPISGHATLYWYQQILGQGPKLLIQFQNNGVVDDSQLPKDRFSAERLKGVDSTLKIQPAKLEDSAVYLCASSLGVAGPAGETQYFGPGTRLLVL.

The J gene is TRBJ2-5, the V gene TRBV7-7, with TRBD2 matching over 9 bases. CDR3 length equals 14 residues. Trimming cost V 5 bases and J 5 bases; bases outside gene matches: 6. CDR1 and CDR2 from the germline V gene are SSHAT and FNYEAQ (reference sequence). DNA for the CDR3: TGTGCCAGCAGCCCCGAGCTAGCGGGGGAGACCCAGTACTTC. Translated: CASSPELAGETQYF.

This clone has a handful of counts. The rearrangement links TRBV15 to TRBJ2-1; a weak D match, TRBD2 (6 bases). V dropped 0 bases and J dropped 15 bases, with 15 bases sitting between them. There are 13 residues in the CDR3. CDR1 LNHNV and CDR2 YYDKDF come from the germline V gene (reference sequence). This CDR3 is CATSRDKAGSRFF. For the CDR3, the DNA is TGTGCCACCAGCAGAGATAAGGCGGGGTCGCGGTTCTTC.

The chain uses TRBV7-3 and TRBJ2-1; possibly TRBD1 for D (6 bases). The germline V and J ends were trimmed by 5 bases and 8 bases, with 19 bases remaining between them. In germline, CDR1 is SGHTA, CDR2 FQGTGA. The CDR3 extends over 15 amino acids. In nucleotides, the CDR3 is TGTGCCAGCAGCCCCCAGCAGGGGATAAACGATGAGCAGTTCTTC. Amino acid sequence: CASSPQQGINDEQFF.

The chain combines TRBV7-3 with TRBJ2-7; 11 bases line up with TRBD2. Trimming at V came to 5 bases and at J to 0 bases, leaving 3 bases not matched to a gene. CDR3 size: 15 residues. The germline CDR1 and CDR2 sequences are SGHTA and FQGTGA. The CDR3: CASSRLAGSSYEQYF. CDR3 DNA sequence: TGTGCCAGCAGCAGACTAGCGGGGAGCTCCTACGAGCAGTACTTC.

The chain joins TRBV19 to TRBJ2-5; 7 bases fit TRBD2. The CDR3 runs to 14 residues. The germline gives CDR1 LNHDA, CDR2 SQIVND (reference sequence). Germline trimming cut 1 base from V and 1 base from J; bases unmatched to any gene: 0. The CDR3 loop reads CASSIGTSQETQYF. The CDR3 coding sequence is TGTGCCAGTAGTATAGGGACTAGCCAAGAGACCCAGTACTTC.

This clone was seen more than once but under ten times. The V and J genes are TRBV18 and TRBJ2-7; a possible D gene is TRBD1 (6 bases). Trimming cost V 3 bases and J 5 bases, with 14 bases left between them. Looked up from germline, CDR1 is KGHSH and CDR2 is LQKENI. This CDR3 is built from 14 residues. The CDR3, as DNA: TGTGCCAGCTCACCTAGACAGGCAGGTGACGAGCAGTACTTC. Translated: CASSPRQAGDEQYF.

As DNA, the CDR3 is TGTGCCAGTAGTATGGCAGAAGGCTACACCTTC. It translates to CASSMAEGYTF. The genes are TRBV19 and TRBJ1-2; D gene ambiguous. Trimming took off 3 bases at V and 8 bases at J, with 7 bases between the two ends. The CDR3 has 11 residues. Germline assignment: CDR1 LNHDA and CDR2 SQIVND (reference sequence).

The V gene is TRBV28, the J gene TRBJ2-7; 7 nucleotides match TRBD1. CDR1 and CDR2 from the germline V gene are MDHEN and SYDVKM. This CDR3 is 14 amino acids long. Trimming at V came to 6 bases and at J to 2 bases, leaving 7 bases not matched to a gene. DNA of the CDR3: TGTGCCAGCAGATGGGGACAGTTAGCCTACGAGCAGTACTTC. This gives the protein CASRWGQLAYEQYF. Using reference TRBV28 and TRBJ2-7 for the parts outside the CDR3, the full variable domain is DVKVTQSSRYLVKRTGEKVFLECVQDMDHENMFWYRQDPGLGLRLIYFSYDVKMKEKGDIPEGYSVSREKKERFSLILESASTNQTSMYLCASRWGQLAYEQYFGPGTRLTVT.

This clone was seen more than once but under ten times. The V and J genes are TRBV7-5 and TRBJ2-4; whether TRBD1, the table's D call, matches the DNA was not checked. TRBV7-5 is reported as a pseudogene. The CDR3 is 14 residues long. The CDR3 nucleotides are TGTGCCAGAAGCTTAGTCAAAGCCAAAAACATTCAGTACTTC. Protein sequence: CARSLVKAKNIQYF.

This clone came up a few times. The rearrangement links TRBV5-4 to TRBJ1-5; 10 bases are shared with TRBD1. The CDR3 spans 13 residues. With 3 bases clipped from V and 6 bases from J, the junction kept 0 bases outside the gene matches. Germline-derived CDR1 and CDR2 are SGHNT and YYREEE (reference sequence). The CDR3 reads CASSWDRGQPQHF. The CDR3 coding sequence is TGTGCCAGCAGCTGGGACAGGGGTCAGCCCCAGCATTTT.

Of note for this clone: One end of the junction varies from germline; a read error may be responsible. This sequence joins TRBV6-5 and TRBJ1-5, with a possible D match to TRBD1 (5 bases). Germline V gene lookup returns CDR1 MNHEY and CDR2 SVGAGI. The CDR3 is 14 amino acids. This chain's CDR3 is CAISPAPGDQPQHF. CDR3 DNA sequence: TGTGCCATCAGTCCCGCTCCGGGGGATCAGCCCCAGCATTTT.

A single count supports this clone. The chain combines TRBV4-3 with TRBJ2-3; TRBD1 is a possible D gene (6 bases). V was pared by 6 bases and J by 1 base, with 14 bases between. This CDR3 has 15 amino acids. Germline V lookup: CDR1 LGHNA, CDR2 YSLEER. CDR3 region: CASRRQVGGTDTQYF. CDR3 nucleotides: TGCGCCAGCAGGAGACAGGTCGGGGGCACAGATACGCAGTATTTT.

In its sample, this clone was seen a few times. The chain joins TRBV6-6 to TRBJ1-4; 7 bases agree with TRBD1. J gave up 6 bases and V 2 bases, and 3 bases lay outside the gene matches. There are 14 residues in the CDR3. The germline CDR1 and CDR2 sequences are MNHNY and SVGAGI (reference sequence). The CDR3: CASSYGTADEKLFF. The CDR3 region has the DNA TGTGCCAGCAGTTACGGGACAGCCGATGAAAAACTGTTTTTT.

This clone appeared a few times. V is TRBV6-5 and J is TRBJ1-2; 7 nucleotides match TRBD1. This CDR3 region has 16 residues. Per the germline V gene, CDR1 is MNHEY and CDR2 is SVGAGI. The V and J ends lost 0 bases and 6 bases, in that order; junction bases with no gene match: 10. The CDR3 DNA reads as TGTGCCAGCAGTTACTCGAGGGGGGACAGTTTCAATGGCTACACCTTC. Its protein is CASSYSRGDSFNGYTF.

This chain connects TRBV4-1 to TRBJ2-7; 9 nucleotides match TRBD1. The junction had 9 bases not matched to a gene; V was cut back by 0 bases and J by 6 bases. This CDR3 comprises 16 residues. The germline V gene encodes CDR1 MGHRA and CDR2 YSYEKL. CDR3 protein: CASSQDLGTGRAEQYF. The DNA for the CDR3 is TGCGCCAGCAGCCAAGATTTGGGGACAGGGAGGGCCGAGCAGTACTTC.